The clone carrying this T cell receptor (beta chain) is judged medium-sized. Its antigen is still unknown. The sample belongs to a study of glioma-infiltrating T cells. General observations from the study: Tissue and blood shared very few CDR3 sequences. Non-neoplastic patients had below-expected tissue-blood divergence, while all gliomas exceeded expectation.

The V gene's germline CDR1 is MDHEN and CDR2 SYDVKM. The CDR3 contains 15 residues. The V and J ends lost 2 bases and 3 bases respectively, with 13 bases between them. TCR alpha and beta CDR3 regions were amplified from RNA using iRepertoire nested multiplex PCR. One-step reverse transcription and amplification started from approximately 100-400 ng of tissue mRNA or PBMC total RNA. Using its own MiXCR run on the multiplex PCR reads, TCRdb lists one record per CDR3 protein. The profile shows 4,500 to 7,000 distinct CDR3 sequences, under 45% of them singletons. The specimen was glioma tissue, nonneoplastic brain tissue, or PBMCs (not recorded which). The sequence was collected from a human donor with low-grade glioma or glioblastoma, undergoing nonglioma brain surgery, or in good health (not recorded which). The chain joins TRBV28 to TRBJ2-5; possibly TRBD2 for D (6 bases). The chain's CDR3 is CASSLVMEGKETQYF. The CDR3 nucleotides read TGTGCCAGCAGTTTAGTCATGGAGGGCAAAGAGACCCAGTACTTC.